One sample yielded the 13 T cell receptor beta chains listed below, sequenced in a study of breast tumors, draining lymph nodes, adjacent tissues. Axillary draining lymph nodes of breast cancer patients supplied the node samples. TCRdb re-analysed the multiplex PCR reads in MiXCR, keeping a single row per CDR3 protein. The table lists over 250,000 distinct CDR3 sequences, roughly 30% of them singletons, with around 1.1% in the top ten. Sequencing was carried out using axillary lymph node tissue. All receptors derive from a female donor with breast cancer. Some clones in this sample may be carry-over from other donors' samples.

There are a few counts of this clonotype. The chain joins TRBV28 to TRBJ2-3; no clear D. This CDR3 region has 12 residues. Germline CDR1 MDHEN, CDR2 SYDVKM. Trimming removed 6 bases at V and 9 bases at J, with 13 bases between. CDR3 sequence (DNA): TGTGCCAGCAGCCCCCCCCAATTCACGCAGTATTTT. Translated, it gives CASSPPQFTQYF.

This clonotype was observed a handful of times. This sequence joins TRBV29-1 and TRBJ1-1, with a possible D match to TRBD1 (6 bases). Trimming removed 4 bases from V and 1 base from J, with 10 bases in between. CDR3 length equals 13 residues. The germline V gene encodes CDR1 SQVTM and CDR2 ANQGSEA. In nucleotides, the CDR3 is TGCAGCGTTGTCGGACAGCCGAACACTGAAGCTTTCTTT. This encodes CSVVGQPNTEAFF.

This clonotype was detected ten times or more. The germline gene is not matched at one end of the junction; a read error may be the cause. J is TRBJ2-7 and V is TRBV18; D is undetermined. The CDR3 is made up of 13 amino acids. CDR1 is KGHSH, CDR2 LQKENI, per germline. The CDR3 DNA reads TGCGCCAGCAGTCCTTCAGGCTCCTACGAGCAGTACTTC. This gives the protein CASSPSGSYEQYF.

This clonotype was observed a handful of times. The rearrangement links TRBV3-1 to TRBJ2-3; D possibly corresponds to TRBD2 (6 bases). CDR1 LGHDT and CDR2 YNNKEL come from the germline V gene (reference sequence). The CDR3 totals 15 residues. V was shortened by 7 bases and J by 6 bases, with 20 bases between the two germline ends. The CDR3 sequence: CASTLTPGVDDTQYF. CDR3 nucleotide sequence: TGTGCCAGCACCCTAACCCCGGGAGTGGACGATACGCAGTATTTT.

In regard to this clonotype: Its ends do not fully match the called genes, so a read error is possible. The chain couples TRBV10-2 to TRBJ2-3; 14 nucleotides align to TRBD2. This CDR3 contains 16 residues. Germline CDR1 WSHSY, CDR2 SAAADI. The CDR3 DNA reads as TGTGCCAGCAGGAGGACTAGCGGGGGGTGCACAGATACGCAGTATTTT. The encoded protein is CASRRTSGGCTDTQYF.

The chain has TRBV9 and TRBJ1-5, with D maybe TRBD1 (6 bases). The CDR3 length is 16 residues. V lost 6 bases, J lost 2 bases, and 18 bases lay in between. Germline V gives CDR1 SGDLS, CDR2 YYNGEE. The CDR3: CASTPFGGLGNQPQHF. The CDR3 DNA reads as TGTGCCAGCACCCCCTTCGGGGGGCTGGGCAATCAGCCCCAGCATTTT. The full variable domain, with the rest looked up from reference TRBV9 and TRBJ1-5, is DSGVTQTPKHLITATGQRVTLRCSPRSGDLSVYWYQQSLDQGLQFLIQYYNGEERAKGNILERFSAQQFPDLHSELNLSSLELGDSALYFCASTPFGGLGNQPQHFGDGTRLSIL.

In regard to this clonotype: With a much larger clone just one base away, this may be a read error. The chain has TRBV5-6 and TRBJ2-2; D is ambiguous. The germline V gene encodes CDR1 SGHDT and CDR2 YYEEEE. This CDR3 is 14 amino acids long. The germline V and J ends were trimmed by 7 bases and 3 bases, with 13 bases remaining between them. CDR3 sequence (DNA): TGTGCCAGCGGCCCTGGACCCCACACCGGGGAGCTGTTTTTT. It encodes CASGPGPHTGELFF.

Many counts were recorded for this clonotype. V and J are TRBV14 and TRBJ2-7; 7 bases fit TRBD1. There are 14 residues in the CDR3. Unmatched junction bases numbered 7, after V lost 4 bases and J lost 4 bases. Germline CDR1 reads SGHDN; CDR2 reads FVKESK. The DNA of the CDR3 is TGTGCCAGCAGCCCGGGACAGATTCCTTACGAGCAGTACTTC. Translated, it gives CASSPGQIPYEQYF.

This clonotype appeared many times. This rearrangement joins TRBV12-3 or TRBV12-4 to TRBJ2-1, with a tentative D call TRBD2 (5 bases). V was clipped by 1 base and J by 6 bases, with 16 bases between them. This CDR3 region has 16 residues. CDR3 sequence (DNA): TGTGCCAGCAGTTTAGGTGGCGGACTCAACCTCAATGAGCAGTTCTTC. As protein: CASSLGGGLNLNEQFF.

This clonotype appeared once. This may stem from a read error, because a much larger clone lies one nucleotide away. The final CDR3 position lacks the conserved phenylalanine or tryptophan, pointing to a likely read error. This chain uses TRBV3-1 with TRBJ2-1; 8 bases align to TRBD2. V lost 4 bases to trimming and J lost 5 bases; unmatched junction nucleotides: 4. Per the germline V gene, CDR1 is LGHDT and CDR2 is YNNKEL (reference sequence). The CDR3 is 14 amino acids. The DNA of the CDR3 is TGTGCCAGCAGCCTAGCGGGACGAAACAATGAGCAGTTCCTC. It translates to CASSLAGRNNEQFL.

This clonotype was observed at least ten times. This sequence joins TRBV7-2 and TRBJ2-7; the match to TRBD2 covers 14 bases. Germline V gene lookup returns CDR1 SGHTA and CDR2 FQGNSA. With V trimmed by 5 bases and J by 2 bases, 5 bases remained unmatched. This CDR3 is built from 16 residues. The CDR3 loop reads CASSRPTSGRAYEQYF. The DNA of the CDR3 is TGTGCCAGCAGCCGACCGACTAGCGGGAGGGCCTACGAGCAGTACTTC.

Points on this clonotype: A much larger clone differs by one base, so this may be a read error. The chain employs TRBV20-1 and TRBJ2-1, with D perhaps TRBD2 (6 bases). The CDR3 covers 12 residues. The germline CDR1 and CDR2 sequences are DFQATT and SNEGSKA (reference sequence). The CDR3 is CGAREAVSEQFF. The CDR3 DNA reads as TGCGGTGCTAGGGAGGCGGTGAGTGAGCAGTTCTTC.

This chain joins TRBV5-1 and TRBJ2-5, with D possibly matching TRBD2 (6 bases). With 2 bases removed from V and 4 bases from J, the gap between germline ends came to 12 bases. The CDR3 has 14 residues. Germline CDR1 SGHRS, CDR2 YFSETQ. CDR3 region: CASSFREFGETQYF. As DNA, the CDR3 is TGCGCCAGCAGCTTTCGGGAGTTCGGAGAGACCCAGTACTTC.